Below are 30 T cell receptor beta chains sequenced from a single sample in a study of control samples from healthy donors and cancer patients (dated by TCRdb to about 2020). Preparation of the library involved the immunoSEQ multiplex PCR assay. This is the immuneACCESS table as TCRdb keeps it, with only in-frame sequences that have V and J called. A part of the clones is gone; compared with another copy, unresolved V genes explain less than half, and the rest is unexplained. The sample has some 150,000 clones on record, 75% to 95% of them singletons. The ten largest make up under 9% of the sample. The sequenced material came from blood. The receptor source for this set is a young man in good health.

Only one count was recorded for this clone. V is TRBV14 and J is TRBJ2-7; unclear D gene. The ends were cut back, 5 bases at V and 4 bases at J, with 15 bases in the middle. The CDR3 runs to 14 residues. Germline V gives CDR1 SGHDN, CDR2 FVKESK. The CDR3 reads CASSAPASGYEQYF. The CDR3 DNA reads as TGTGCCAGCAGCGCGCCGGCTAGTGGGTACGAGCAGTACTTC.

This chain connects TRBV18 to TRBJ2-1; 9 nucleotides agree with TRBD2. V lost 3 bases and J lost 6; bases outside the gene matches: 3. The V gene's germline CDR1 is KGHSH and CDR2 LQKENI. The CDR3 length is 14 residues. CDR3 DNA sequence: TGTGCCAGCTCACCTACAGCGGGGGGCAATGAGCAGTTCTTC. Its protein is CASSPTAGGNEQFF.

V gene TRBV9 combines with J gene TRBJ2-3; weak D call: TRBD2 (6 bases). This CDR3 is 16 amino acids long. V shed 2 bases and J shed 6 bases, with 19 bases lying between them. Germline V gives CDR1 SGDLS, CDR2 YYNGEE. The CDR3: CASSVRRESVLDTQYF. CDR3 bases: TGTGCCAGCAGCGTCAGACGGGAGAGTGTTTTGGATACGCAGTATTTT.

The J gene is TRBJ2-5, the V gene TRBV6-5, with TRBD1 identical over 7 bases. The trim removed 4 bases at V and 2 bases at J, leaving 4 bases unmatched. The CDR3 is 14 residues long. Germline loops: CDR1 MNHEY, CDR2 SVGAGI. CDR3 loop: CASSLGQHQETQYF. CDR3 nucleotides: TGTGCCAGCAGTTTGGGACAGCATCAAGAGACCCAGTACTTC.

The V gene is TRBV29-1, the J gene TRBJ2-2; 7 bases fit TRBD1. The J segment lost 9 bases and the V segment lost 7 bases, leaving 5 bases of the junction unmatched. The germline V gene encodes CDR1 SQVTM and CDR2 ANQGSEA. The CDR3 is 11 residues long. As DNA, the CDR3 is TGCAGCGCTACGACAGGGCGGGAGCTGTTTTTT. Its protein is CSATTGRELFF.

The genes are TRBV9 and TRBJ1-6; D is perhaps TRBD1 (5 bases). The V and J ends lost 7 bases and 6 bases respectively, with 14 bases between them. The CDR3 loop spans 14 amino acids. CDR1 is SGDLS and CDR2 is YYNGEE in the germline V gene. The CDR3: CASQPPGGNSPLHF. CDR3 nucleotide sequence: TGTGCCAGCCAACCCCCGGGGGGTAATTCACCCCTCCACTTT.

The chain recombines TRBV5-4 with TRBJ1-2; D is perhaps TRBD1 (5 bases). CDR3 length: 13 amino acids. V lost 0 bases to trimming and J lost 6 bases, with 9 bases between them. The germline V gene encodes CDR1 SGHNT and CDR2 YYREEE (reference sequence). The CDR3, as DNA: TGTGCCAGCAGCTTGGGACAGAACAATGGCTACACCTTC. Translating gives CASSLGQNNGYTF. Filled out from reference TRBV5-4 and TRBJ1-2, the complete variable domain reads ETGVTQSPTHLIKTRGQQVTLRCSSQSGHNTVSWYQQALGQGPQFIFQYYREEENGRGNFPPRFSGLQFPNYSSELNVNALELDDSALYLCASSLGQNNGYTFGSGTRLTVV.

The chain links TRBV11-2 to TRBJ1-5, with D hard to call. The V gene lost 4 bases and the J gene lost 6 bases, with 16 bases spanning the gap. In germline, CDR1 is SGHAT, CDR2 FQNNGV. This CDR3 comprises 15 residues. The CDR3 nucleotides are TGTGCCAGCAGCTCCAATAAGGGTGTCGGTCAGCCCCAGCATTTT. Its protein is CASSSNKGVGQPQHF.

The CDR3 protein is CAISDVGSGETQYF. CDR3 DNA sequence: TGTGCCATCAGTGATGTCGGATCGGGAGAGACCCAGTACTTC. The chain has TRBV10-3 and TRBJ2-5; no firm D call. Trimming left V 3 bases short and J 4 bases short, with 12 bases between. The CDR3 length is 14 residues. Germline CDR1 ENHRY, CDR2 SYGVKD.

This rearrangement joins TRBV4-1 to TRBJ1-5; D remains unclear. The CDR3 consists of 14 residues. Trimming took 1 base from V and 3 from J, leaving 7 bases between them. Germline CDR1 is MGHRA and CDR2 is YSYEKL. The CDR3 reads CASSQVGANQPQHF. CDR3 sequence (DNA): TGCGCCAGCAGCCAAGTGGGAGCCAATCAGCCCCAGCATTTT.

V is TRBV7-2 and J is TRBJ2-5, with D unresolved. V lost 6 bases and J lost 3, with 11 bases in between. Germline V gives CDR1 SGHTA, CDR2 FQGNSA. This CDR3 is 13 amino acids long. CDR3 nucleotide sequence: TGTGCCAGCAGGCAGGCCGCTAAAGAGACCCAGTACTTC. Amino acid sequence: CASRQAAKETQYF.

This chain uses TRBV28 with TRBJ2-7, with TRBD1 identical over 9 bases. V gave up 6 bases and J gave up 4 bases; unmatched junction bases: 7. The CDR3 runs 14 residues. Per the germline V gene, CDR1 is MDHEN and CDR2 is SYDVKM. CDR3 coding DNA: TGTGCCAGCAGCATTCCGGGACAGGGATACGAGCAGTACTTC. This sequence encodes CASSIPGQGYEQYF. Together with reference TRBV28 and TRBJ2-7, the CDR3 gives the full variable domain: DVKVTQSSRYLVKRTGEKVFLECVQDMDHENMFWYRQDPGLGLRLIYFSYDVKMKEKGDIPEGYSVSREKKERFSLILESASTNQTSMYLCASSIPGQGYEQYFGPGTRLTVT.

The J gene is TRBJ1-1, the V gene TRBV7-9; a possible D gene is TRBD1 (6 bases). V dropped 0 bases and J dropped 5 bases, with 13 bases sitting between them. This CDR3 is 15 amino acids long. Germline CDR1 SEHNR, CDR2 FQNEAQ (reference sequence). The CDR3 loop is CASSLARGTGTEAFF. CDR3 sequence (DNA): TGTGCCAGCAGCTTAGCCAGGGGCACAGGGACTGAAGCTTTCTTT.

The CDR3 sequence is CASSPRVTGGNEKLFF. The CDR3 DNA follows: TGCGCCAGCAGCCCGAGGGTGACAGGGGGTAATGAAAAACTGTTTTTT. The V and J genes are TRBV4-1 and TRBJ1-4; 9 bases line up with TRBD1. Germline CDR1 and CDR2: MGHRA and YSYEKL. The CDR3 is 16 residues long. V lost 4 bases to trimming and J lost 4 bases; unmatched junction nucleotides: 7.

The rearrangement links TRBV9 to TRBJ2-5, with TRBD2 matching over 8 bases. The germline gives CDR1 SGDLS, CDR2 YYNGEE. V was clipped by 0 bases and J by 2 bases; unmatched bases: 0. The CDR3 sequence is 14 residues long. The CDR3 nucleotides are TGTGCCAGCAGCGTAGCGGGGGGGCAAGAGACCCAGTACTTC. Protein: CASSVAGGQETQYF.

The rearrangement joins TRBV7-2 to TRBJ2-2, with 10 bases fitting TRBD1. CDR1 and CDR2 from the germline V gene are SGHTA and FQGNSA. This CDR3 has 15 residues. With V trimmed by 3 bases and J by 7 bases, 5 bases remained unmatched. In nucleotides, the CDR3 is TGTGCCAGCAGCTTCGGGACAGGGGTCGTCGGGGAGCTGTTTTTT. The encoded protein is CASSFGTGVVGELFF. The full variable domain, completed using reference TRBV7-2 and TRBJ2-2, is GAGVSQSPSNKVTEKGKDVELRCDPISGHTALYWYRQSLGQGLEFLIYFQGNSAPDKSGLPSDRFSAERTGGSVSTLTIQRTQQEDSAVYLCASSFGTGVVGELFFGEGSRLTVL.

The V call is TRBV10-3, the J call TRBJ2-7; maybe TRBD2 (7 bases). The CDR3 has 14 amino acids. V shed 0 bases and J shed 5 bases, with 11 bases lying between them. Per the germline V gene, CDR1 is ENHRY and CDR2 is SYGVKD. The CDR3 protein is CAISESTGGDEQYF. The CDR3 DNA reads TGTGCCATCAGTGAGTCAACGGGGGGCGACGAGCAGTACTTC.

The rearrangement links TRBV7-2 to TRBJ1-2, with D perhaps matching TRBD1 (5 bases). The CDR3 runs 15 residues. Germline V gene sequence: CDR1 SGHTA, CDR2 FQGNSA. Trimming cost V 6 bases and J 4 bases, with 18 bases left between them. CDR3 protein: CASSSGQRGSYGYTF. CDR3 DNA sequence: TGTGCCAGCAGTTCAGGCCAGCGGGGGTCCTATGGCTACACCTTC.

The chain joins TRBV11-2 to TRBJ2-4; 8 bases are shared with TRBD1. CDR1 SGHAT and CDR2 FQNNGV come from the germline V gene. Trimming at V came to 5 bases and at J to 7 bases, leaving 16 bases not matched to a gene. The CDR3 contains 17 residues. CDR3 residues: CASSLISQGAGYNIQYF. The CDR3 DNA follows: TGTGCCAGCAGCCTCATTAGCCAGGGGGCTGGGTATAACATTCAGTACTTC.

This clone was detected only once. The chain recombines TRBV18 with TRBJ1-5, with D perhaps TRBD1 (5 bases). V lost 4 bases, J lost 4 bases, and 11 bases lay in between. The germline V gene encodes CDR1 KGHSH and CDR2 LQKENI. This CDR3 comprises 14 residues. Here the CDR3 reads CASSQIQENQPQHF. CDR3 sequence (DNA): TGTGCCAGCTCACAAATACAGGAGAATCAGCCCCAGCATTTT.

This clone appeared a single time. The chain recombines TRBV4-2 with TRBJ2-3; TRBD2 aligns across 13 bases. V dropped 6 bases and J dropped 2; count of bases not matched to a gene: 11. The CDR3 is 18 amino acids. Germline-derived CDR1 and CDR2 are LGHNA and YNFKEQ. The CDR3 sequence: CASSPTSGGAFVTDTQYF. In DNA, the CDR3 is TGTGCCAGCAGTCCTACTAGCGGGGGGGCCTTTGTCACAGATACGCAGTATTTT.

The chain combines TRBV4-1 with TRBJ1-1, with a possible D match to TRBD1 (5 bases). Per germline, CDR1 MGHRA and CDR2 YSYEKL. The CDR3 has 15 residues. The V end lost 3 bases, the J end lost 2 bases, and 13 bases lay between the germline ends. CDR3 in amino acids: CASSQGRGGNTEAFF. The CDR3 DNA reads TGCGCCAGCAGCCAGGGGAGGGGCGGTAACACTGAAGCTTTCTTT.

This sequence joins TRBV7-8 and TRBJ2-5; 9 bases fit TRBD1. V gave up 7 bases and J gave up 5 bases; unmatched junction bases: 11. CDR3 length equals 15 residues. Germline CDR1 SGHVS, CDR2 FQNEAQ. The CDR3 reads CASTPMGTGKETQYF. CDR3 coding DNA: TGTGCCAGCACACCGATGGGGACAGGGAAGGAGACCCAGTACTTC.

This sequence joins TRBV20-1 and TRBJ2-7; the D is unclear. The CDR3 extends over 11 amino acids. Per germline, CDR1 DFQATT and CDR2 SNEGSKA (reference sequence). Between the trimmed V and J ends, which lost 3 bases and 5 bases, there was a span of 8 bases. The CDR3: CSARIRNEQYF. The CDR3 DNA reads TGCAGTGCTAGGATCCGGAACGAGCAGTACTTC.

CDR3 DNA: TGTGCCAGCAGCTTAGACCCTTCGCGGGGGAGTATGTACAATGAGCAGTTCTTC. It is translated as CASSLDPSRGSMYNEQFF. V and J are TRBV7-9 and TRBJ2-1; 7 bases are shared with TRBD2. The V segment lost 1 base and the J segment 4 bases; nucleotides outside the gene matches: 13. The V gene's germline CDR1 is SEHNR and CDR2 FQNEAQ (reference sequence). This CDR3 is built from 18 residues.

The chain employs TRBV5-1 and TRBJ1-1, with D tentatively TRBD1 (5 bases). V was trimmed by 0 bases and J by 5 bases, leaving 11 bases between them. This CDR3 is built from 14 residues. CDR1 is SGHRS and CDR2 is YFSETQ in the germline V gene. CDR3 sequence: CASSLDRKGTEAFF. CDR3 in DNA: TGCGCCAGCAGCTTGGACAGGAAGGGGACTGAAGCTTTCTTT.

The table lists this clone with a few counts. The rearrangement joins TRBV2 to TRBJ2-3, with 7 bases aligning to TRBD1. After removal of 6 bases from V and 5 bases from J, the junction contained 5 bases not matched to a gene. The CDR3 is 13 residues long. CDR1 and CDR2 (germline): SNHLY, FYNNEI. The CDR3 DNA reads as TGTGCCAGCAGCCGGAACAGGGGAGATACGCAGTATTTT. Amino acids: CASSRNRGDTQYF. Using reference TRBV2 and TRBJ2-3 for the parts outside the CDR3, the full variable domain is EPEVTQTPSHQVTQMGQEVILRCVPISNHLYFYWYRQILGQKVEFLVSFYNNEISEKSEIFDDQFSVERPDGSNFTLKIRSTKLEDSAMYFCASSRNRGDTQYFGPGTRLTVL.

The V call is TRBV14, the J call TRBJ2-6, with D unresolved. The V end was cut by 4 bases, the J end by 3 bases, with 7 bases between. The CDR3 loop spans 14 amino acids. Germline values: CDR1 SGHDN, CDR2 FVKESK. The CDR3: CASSRAFGANVLTF. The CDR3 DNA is TGTGCCAGCAGCCGGGCTTTTGGGGCCAACGTCCTGACTTTC.

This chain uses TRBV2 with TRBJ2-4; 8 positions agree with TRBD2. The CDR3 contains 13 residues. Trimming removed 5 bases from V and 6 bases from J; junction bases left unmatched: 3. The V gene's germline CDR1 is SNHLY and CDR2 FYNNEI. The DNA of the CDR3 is TGTGCCAGCAGTCCTCTAGCGGGAAACATTCAGTACTTC. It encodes CASSPLAGNIQYF.

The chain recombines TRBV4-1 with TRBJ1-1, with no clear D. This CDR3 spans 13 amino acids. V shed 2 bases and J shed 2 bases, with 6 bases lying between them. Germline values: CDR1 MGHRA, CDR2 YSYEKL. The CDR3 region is CASSQHKNTEAFF. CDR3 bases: TGCGCCAGCAGCCAACATAAAAACACTGAAGCTTTCTTT.